These 26 T cell receptor beta chains were sequenced from one sample in a study of cytomegalovirus exposure and HLA in healthy donors (dated by TCRdb to 2015 to 2018). The library was obtained by the immunoSEQ multiplex PCR assay. The multiplex PCR relied on a mix of 60 forward primers for TCR Vbeta segments and 13 reverse primers for TCR Jbeta segments. TCRdb obtained this table from immuneACCESS and retained in-frame rearrangements with V and J assigned. These tables miss some clones; where compared with another copy, unresolved V genes account for less than half of the shortfall, and the remainder is unexplained. The sample data list roughly 160,000 clones, and roughly 83% of these were observed just once. The ten largest clones add up to 0.95% to 1.5% of the sample. Material for sequencing was PBMCs. Source of these receptors: a boy between 2 and 15 years old in good health and CMV-seronegative.

The genes are TRBV7-9 and TRBJ1-2; TRBD1 matches 7 bases. This CDR3 spans 15 amino acids. CDR1 is SEHNR, CDR2 FQNEAQ, per germline (reference sequence). V trimming: 4 bases; J trimming: 7 bases; junction bases outside the gene matches: 12. CDR3 in amino acids: CASSYTLTGLFGYTF. The CDR3 DNA sequence: TGTGCCAGCAGCTACACATTGACAGGGCTATTTGGCTACACCTTC. The whole variable domain, remainder taken from reference TRBV7-9 and TRBJ1-2, is DTGVSQNPRHKITKRGQNVTFRCDPISEHNRLYWYRQTLGQGPEFLTYFQNEAQLEKSRLLSDRFSAERPKGSFSTLEIQRTEQGDSAMYLCASSYTLTGLFGYTFGSGTRLTVV.

The chain has TRBV6-6 and TRBJ2-3, with D tentatively TRBD1 (5 bases). Germline values: CDR1 MNHNY, CDR2 SVGAGI (reference sequence). The CDR3 is 16 amino acids. V dropped 0 bases and J dropped 2 bases, with 12 bases sitting between them. In DNA, the CDR3 is TGTGCCAGCAGTTACTCGACCCCAGGGAACACAGATACGCAGTATTTT. It specifies CASSYSTPGNTDTQYF.

This chain links TRBV19 with TRBJ1-1; D call uncertain. The germline CDR1 and CDR2 sequences are LNHDA and SQIVND (reference sequence). With 5 bases removed from V and 8 bases from J, the gap between germline ends came to 12 bases. The CDR3 has 12 residues. The CDR3 coding sequence is TGTGCCAGTAGTCGGGAGAAGTTCGAAGCTTTCTTT. Amino acid sequence: CASSREKFEAFF.

The chain has TRBV27 and TRBJ2-7, with 7 bases aligning to TRBD1. The CDR3 has 14 residues. V lost 3 bases to trimming and J lost 2 bases; unmatched junction nucleotides: 4. Germline V lookup: CDR1 MNHEY, CDR2 SMNVEV (reference sequence). CDR3 nucleotide sequence: TGTGCCAGCAGTTTGCACAGGGGCGCCTACGAGCAGTACTTC. The encoded protein is CASSLHRGAYEQYF.

The genes are TRBV30 and TRBJ2-7; possibly TRBD1 for D (6 bases). The CDR3 is 18 residues long. V shed 2 bases and J shed 2 bases, with 25 bases lying between them. Germline assignment: CDR1 GTSNPN and CDR2 SVGIG (reference sequence). The CDR3 loop is CAWSPTTSGTNPTYEQYV. DNA of the CDR3: TGTGCCTGGAGTCCTACCACTTCCGGGACAAACCCTACCTACGAGCAGTACGTC.

The chain couples TRBV7-4 to TRBJ2-7; 12 bases match TRBD2. Germline assignment: CDR1 SGHVT and CDR2 SQSDAQ. This CDR3 has 17 residues. V gave up 0 bases and J gave up 6 bases; unmatched junction bases: 9. For the CDR3, the DNA is TGTGCCAGCAGCTTAGCGAGGCTAGCGGGAGGGCCGGGCGAGCAGTACTTC. Translated, it gives CASSLARLAGGPGEQYF.

The V and J genes are TRBV30 and TRBJ1-2; tentatively, D is TRBD1 (6 bases). The germline V gene encodes CDR1 GTSNPN and CDR2 SVGIG (reference sequence). CDR3 length: 14 amino acids. Trimming pared 0 bases from V and 8 bases from J, leaving 16 bases between. CDR3 nucleotide sequence: TGTGCCTGGAGTGTATTAGGGGGATCGGAGGGCTACACCTTC. Translating it yields CAWSVLGGSEGYTF.

V gene TRBV29-1 combines with J gene TRBJ2-7, with 8 bases that match TRBD1. The CDR3 covers 11 residues. Unmatched junction bases numbered 4, after V lost 7 bases and J lost 5 bases. Germline CDR1 reads SQVTM; CDR2 reads ANQGSEA. The CDR3 DNA sequence: TGCAGCGGCAGGACAGGGAACGAGCAGTACTTC. Amino acid sequence: CSGRTGNEQYF.

This clone was detected only once. The rearrangement joins TRBV5-1 to TRBJ2-5; 8 nucleotides line up with TRBD2. Trimming cost V 4 bases and J 2 bases; bases outside gene matches: 10. CDR1 SGHRS and CDR2 YFSETQ come from the germline V gene. CDR3 length: 16 amino acids. The CDR3 DNA reads TGCGCCAGCAGCCCCCCGACTAGCGCAAAGCAAGAGACCCAGTACTTC. Protein sequence: CASSPPTSAKQETQYF.

This clone occurred once. This CDR3 reads CASSESGTTNYGYTF. The CDR3, as DNA: TGTGCCAGCAGTGAATCCGGGACAACTAACTATGGCTACACCTTC. V and J are TRBV2 and TRBJ1-2, with a tentative D call TRBD1 (6 bases). Trimming removed 2 bases from V and 0 bases from J, with 10 bases in between. From germline, CDR1 is SNHLY and CDR2 FYNNEI. CDR3 size: 15 residues.

This clone occurred once. CDR3 in DNA: TGTGCCAGCTCTTTAACCTACGAGCAGTACTTC. This translates into CASSLTYEQYF. The J gene is TRBJ2-7, the V gene TRBV6-1; unclear D gene. CDR3 size: 11 residues. V dropped 8 bases and J dropped 2 bases, with 7 bases sitting between them. The germline gives CDR1 MNHNS, CDR2 SASEGT.

This chain connects TRBV15 to TRBJ1-5, with D tentatively TRBD1 (5 bases). The V and J ends lost 5 bases and 7 bases respectively, with 15 bases between them. Germline V gene data show CDR1 as LNHNV and CDR2 as YYDKDF (reference sequence). The CDR3 contains 14 residues. The CDR3 nucleotides read TGTGCCACCAGCTCAGGTAGGGGTTTCCAGCCCCAGCATTTT. It translates to CATSSGRGFQPQHF.

This sequence joins TRBV5-6 and TRBJ1-2, with 10 positions matching TRBD1. With 4 bases clipped from V and 6 bases from J, the junction kept 6 bases outside the gene matches. This CDR3 contains 14 residues. The germline V gene encodes CDR1 SGHDT and CDR2 YYEEEE. The CDR3 region is CASSIRQGANGYTF. CDR3 sequence (DNA): TGTGCCAGCAGCATACGACAGGGGGCCAATGGCTACACCTTC.

The chain employs TRBV6-1 and TRBJ1-5, with D possibly being TRBD1 (5 bases). This CDR3 is built from 16 residues. CDR1 and CDR2 (germline): MNHNS, SASEGT. Trimming left V 3 bases short and J 2 bases short, with 14 bases between. The DNA of the CDR3 is TGTGCCAGCAGTGAGTGGACAAGCGAGGGCAATCAGCCCCAGCATTTT. Translated, it gives CASSEWTSEGNQPQHF.

This chain connects TRBV10-1 to TRBJ1-1; perhaps TRBD1 as D (5 bases). The germline gives CDR1 WNHNN, CDR2 SYGVQD (reference sequence). This CDR3 has 14 amino acids. V was pared by 2 bases and J by 1 base, with 8 bases between. CDR3 loop: CASSEDSWNTEAFF. DNA of the CDR3: TGCGCCAGCAGTGAGGACAGTTGGAACACTGAAGCTTTCTTT.

V usage is TRBV27 and J usage is TRBJ2-1; D is uncertain. V was clipped by 1 base and J by 5 bases, with 15 bases between them. The CDR3 runs 16 residues. Germline V lookup: CDR1 MNHEY, CDR2 SMNVEV (reference sequence). The CDR3 protein is CASSLLAPIDNNEQFF. The CDR3 DNA reads TGTGCCAGCAGTTTATTGGCCCCAATTGATAACAATGAGCAGTTCTTC.

The chain has TRBV6-5 and TRBJ1-3; D is possibly TRBD1 (5 bases). Deletions cut 6 bases from V and 1 base from J, with 13 bases between. This CDR3 is 15 amino acids long. CDR1 is MNHEY and CDR2 is SVGAGI in the germline V gene. The CDR3 spells CASSPSGGSGNTIYF. CDR3 bases: TGTGCCAGCAGCCCCTCGGGGGGATCTGGAAACACCATATATTTT.

The rearrangement links TRBV16 to TRBJ1-2, with D perhaps matching TRBD1 (5 bases). Germline V lookup: CDR1 KGHSY, CDR2 FQNENV. There are 13 residues in the CDR3. V was clipped by 5 bases and J by 7 bases, with 14 bases between them. The CDR3 is CASSNIQGSGYTF. The CDR3 region has the DNA TGTGCCAGCAGCAACATCCAGGGCAGTGGCTACACCTTC.

The chain couples TRBV19 to TRBJ1-6; TRBD1 matches 7 bases. The CDR3 contains 15 residues. CDR1 and CDR2 (germline): LNHDA, SQIVND (reference sequence). Germline trimming cut 1 base from V and 6 bases from J; bases unmatched to any gene: 3. In DNA, the CDR3 is TGTGCCAGTAGTATAGCCGGGACAGCTAATTCACCCCTCCACTTT. This translates into CASSIAGTANSPLHF.

This chain connects TRBV19 to TRBJ2-3, with 7 bases aligning to TRBD2. CDR1 and CDR2 from the germline V gene are LNHDA and SQIVND (reference sequence). CDR3 length: 14 amino acids. Trimming took 6 bases from V and 2 from J; bases not matched to a gene: 5. CDR3 residues: CASRDRDYTDTQYF. The CDR3 bases are TGTGCCAGTAGGGACCGGGACTACACAGATACGCAGTATTTT.

This chain uses TRBV6-1 with TRBJ1-6; 8 nucleotides match TRBD1. The CDR3 spans 17 residues. V was pared by 0 bases and J by 7 bases, with 8 bases of the junction left unmatched. Germline CDR1 reads MNHNS; CDR2 reads SASEGT. CDR3 sequence: CASSEASTGAGNSPLHF. CDR3 in DNA: TGTGCCAGCAGTGAAGCATCGACAGGGGCGGGGAATTCACCCCTCCACTTT.

The V gene is TRBV9, the J gene TRBJ2-4, with 7 positions matching TRBD2. V shed 7 bases, J shed 0 bases, and the junction held 7 bases outside the gene matches. The CDR3 extends over 15 amino acids. The germline V gene has CDR1 SGDLS and CDR2 YYNGEE. This CDR3 reads CASAPGEGAKNIQYF. The CDR3 DNA is TGTGCCAGCGCCCCTGGGGAGGGAGCCAAAAACATTCAGTACTTC.

This sequence joins TRBV23-1 and TRBJ1-1; D is unresolved. TRBV23-1 is flagged as an ORF with uncertain function. V was cut by 0 bases and J by 0 bases, with 8 bases left in between. The CDR3 sequence is 15 residues long. CDR3 in amino acids: CASSQSAVLNTEAFF. The CDR3 DNA sequence: TGCGCCAGCAGTCAATCGGCGGTTTTGAACACTGAAGCTTTCTTT.

The chain uses TRBV27 and TRBJ1-1; 8 positions agree with TRBD1. The CDR3 has 14 residues. V was clipped by 5 bases and J by 3 bases; unmatched bases: 5. In germline, CDR1 is MNHEY, CDR2 SMNVEV (reference sequence). The CDR3 coding sequence is TGTGCCAGCAGTGCCAGGGGGCCGGACACTGAAGCTTTCTTT. It translates to CASSARGPDTEAFF.

This chain joins TRBV19 and TRBJ1-1; unclear D gene. CDR1 is LNHDA and CDR2 is SQIVND in the germline V gene (reference sequence). The CDR3 has 18 residues. Trimming pared 6 bases from V and 1 base from J, leaving 24 bases between. The CDR3 loop reads CASRGGRFSGGSNTEAFF. Written as DNA, the CDR3 is TGTGCCAGTAGAGGAGGGAGGTTCTCCGGAGGGTCGAACACTGAAGCTTTCTTT. Combining the CDR3 with reference TRBV19 and TRBJ1-1 gives the whole variable domain DGGITQSPKYLFRKEGQNVTLSCEQNLNHDAMYWYRQDPGQGLRLIYYSQIVNDFQKGDIAEGYSVSREKKESFPLTVTSAQKNPTAFYLCASRGGRFSGGSNTEAFFGQGTRLTVV.

This chain links TRBV7-2 with TRBJ2-3; no reliable D call. Germline V lookup: CDR1 SGHTA, CDR2 FQGNSA. The CDR3 loop spans 16 amino acids. The V end lost 5 bases, the J end lost 7 bases, and 22 bases lay between the germline ends. The CDR3 DNA is TGTGCCAGCAGCATTGACTCGGGTCAAGTTAGAAATACGCAGTATTTT. Its protein product is CASSIDSGQVRNTQYF.